This T cell receptor (beta chain) emerged from a study of control samples from healthy donors and cancer patients. Assay: immunoSEQ multiplex PCR; the TCRdb copy retains only in-frame clones and omits some. Of 100,000 to 150,000 clones in the sample, just under 90% were seen once. The ends lost 10 bases at V and 5 bases at J; junction bases unmatched: 8. Germline assignment: CDR1 ENHRY and CDR2 SYGVKD. The CDR3 runs 14 residues. The genes are TRBV10-3 and TRBJ1-6, with 7 bases aligning to TRBD1. The specimen sequenced was PBMCs. The receptor's source is a man aged 50 to 60 with head and neck cancer. CDR3 in amino acids: CATQQGNNNSPLHF. CDR3 bases: TGTGCCACCCAACAGGGGAACAATAATTCACCCCTCCACTTT.